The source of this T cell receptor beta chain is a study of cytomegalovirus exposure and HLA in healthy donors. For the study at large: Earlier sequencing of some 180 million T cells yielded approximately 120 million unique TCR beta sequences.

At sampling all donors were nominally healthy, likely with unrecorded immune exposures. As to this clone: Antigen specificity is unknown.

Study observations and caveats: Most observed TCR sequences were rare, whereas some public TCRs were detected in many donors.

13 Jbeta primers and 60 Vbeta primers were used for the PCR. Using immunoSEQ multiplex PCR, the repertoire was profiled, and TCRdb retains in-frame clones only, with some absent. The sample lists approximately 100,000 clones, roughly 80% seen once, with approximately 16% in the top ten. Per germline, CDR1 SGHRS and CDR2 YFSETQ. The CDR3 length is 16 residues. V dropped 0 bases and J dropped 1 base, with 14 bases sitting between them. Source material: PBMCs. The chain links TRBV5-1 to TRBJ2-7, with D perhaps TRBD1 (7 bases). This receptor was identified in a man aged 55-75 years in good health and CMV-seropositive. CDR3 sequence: CASSLGTGEVSYEQYF. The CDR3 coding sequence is TGCGCCAGCAGCTTGGGTACAGGGGAGGTTTCCTACGAGCAGTACTTC. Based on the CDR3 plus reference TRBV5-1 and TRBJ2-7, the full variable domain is KAGVTQTPRYLIKTRGQQVTLSCSPISGHRSVSWYQQTPGQGLQFLFEYFSETQRNKGNFPGRFSGRQFSNSRSEMNVSTLELGDSALYLCASSLGTGEVSYEQYFGPGTRLTVT.